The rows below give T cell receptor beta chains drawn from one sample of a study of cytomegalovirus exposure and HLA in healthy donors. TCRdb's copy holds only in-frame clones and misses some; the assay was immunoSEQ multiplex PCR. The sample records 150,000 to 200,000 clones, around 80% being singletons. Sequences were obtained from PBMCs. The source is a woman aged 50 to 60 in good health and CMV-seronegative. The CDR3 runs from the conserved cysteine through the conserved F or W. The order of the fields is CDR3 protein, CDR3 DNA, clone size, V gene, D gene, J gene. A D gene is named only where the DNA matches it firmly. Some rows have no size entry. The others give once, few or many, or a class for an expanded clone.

cdr3_aa: CASSPLAGGYNEQFF
cdr3_nt: TGTGCCAGCTCCCCTCTAGCGGGAGGGTACAATGAGCAGTTCTTC
clone_size: NA
v_call: TRBV14
d_call: TRBD2
j_call: TRBJ2-1

cdr3_aa: CAWSAGTENIQYF
cdr3_nt: TGTGCCTGGAGTGCCGGGACAGAAAACATTCAGTACTTC
clone_size: NA
v_call: TRBV30
d_call: TRBD1
j_call: TRBJ2-4

cdr3_aa: CASRRTGVGQETQYF
cdr3_nt: TGTGCCAGTAGGCGTACGGGAGTCGGCCAAGAGACCCAGTACTTC
clone_size: few
v_call: TRBV19
d_call: NA
j_call: TRBJ2-5

cdr3_aa: CSVEGGTSGYNEQFF
cdr3_nt: TGCAGCGTTGAGGGCGGGACTAGCGGTTACAATGAGCAGTTCTTC
clone_size: NA
v_call: TRBV29-1
d_call: TRBD2
j_call: TRBJ2-1

cdr3_aa: CASSYGQETSTDTQYF
cdr3_nt: TGTGCCAGCAGTTACGGGCAGGAAACTAGCACAGATACGCAGTATTTT
clone_size: NA
v_call: TRBV6-5
d_call: NA
j_call: TRBJ2-3

cdr3_aa: CASREALNTEAFF
cdr3_nt: TGTGCCAGCAGGGAAGCGTTGAACACTGAAGCTTTCTTT
clone_size: NA
v_call: TRBV6-5
d_call: NA
j_call: TRBJ1-1

cdr3_aa: CASSVGAFETQYF
cdr3_nt: TGTGCCAGCAGCGTAGGTGCGTTTGAGACCCAGTACTTC
clone_size: NA
v_call: TRBV9
d_call: NA
j_call: TRBJ2-5

cdr3_aa: CASSWDSSYEQYF
cdr3_nt: TGTGCCAGCAGCTGGGACAGCTCCTACGAGCAGTACTTC
clone_size: NA
v_call: TRBV7-2
d_call: TRBD1
j_call: TRBJ2-7

cdr3_aa: CASSPQGTKQDTQYF
cdr3_nt: TGTGCCAGCAGTCCCCAGGGGACAAAGCAAGATACGCAGTATTTT
clone_size: NA
v_call: TRBV28
d_call: NA
j_call: TRBJ2-3

cdr3_aa: CASSKGGGQYTEAFF
cdr3_nt: TGTGCCAGTAGCAAAGGGGGAGGGCAGTACACTGAAGCTTTCTTT
clone_size: few
v_call: TRBV19
d_call: NA
j_call: TRBJ1-1

cdr3_aa: CASSHSPQDSGNTIYF
cdr3_nt: TGTGCCAGCAGCCATTCCCCTCAGGACTCTGGAAACACCATATATTTT
clone_size: NA
v_call: TRBV7-9
d_call: NA
j_call: TRBJ1-3

cdr3_aa: CASSPGGQGNSNQPQHF
cdr3_nt: TGCGCCAGCAGCCCGGGTGGACAGGGGAACAGCAATCAGCCCCAGCATTTT
clone_size: NA
v_call: TRBV5-1
d_call: TRBD1
j_call: TRBJ1-5

cdr3_aa: CASSYQDRGLYEQYF
cdr3_nt: TGTGCCAGCAGTTACCAGGACAGGGGGCTCTACGAGCAGTACTTC
clone_size: NA
v_call: TRBV6-5
d_call: TRBD1
j_call: TRBJ2-7

cdr3_aa: CASSEARSPPYNEQFF
cdr3_nt: TGTGCCAGCAGTGAAGCCAGGTCCCCGCCTTACAATGAGCAGTTCTTC
clone_size: once
v_call: TRBV6-1
d_call: NA
j_call: TRBJ2-1

cdr3_aa: CASSLAEGLGFYEQYF
cdr3_nt: TGCGCCAGCAGCTTGGCCGAGGGCCTCGGATTCTACGAGCAGTACTTC
clone_size: NA
v_call: TRBV5-1
d_call: NA
j_call: TRBJ2-7

cdr3_aa: CATRDRPYEAFF
cdr3_nt: TGTGCCACGCGGGACAGGCCGTATGAAGCTTTCTTT
clone_size: few
v_call: TRBV28
d_call: TRBD1
j_call: TRBJ1-1

cdr3_aa: CASSKDRLNTGELFF
cdr3_nt: TGTGCCAGCAGTAAGGACAGGCTGAACACCGGGGAGCTGTTTTTT
clone_size: NA
v_call: TRBV7-9
d_call: TRBD1
j_call: TRBJ2-2

cdr3_aa: CASSYGQSYGYTF
cdr3_nt: TGTGCCAGCAGTTACGGGCAGAGCTATGGCTACACCTTC
clone_size: NA
v_call: TRBV6-5
d_call: NA
j_call: TRBJ1-2

cdr3_aa: CASRRRGGGQETQYF
cdr3_nt: TGTGCCAGCAGGCGCCGGGGAGGGGGCCAAGAGACCCAGTACTTC
clone_size: NA
v_call: TRBV2
d_call: NA
j_call: TRBJ2-5

cdr3_aa: CASSQFSGKDRGAQYEQYF
cdr3_nt: TGTGCCAGCAGCCAATTTTCGGGAAAGGACAGGGGCGCCCAGTACGAGCAGTACTTC
clone_size: NA
v_call: TRBV14
d_call: TRBD1
j_call: TRBJ2-7

cdr3_aa: CASSLDRAGGPGGELFF
cdr3_nt: TGTGCCAGCAGCTTAGACCGTGCGGGAGGGCCGGGCGGGGAGCTGTTTTTT
clone_size: NA
v_call: TRBV11-2
d_call: TRBD2
j_call: TRBJ2-2

cdr3_aa: CASSAGTSGAGTQYF
cdr3_nt: TGTGCCAGCAGCGCGGGGACTAGCGGGGCAGGTACGCAGTATTTT
clone_size: NA
v_call: TRBV9
d_call: TRBD2
j_call: TRBJ2-3

cdr3_aa: CASSELVGGEGETQYF
cdr3_nt: TGTGCCAGCAGTGAATTGGTCGGAGGGGAGGGGGAGACCCAGTACTTC
clone_size: NA
v_call: TRBV2
d_call: TRBD2
j_call: TRBJ2-5

cdr3_aa: CASHRVGSYNEQFF
cdr3_nt: TGTGCCAGCCACAGGGTGGGCTCCTACAATGAGCAGTTCTTC
clone_size: NA
v_call: TRBV19
d_call: NA
j_call: TRBJ2-1

cdr3_aa: CASSLEISGGSTGELFF
cdr3_nt: TGTGCCAGCAGCTTAGAGATTAGCGGGGGGTCCACCGGGGAGCTGTTTTTT
clone_size: once
v_call: TRBV11-2
d_call: TRBD2
j_call: TRBJ2-2

cdr3_aa: CASRGGNTEAFF
cdr3_nt: TGTGCCAGCAGAGGGGGGAACACTGAAGCTTTCTTT
clone_size: NA
v_call: TRBV6-5
d_call: NA
j_call: TRBJ1-1

cdr3_aa: CASRSYNSEAFF
cdr3_nt: TGTGCCAGCAGGTCTTATAACTCTGAAGCTTTCTTT
clone_size: NA
v_call: TRBV28
d_call: NA
j_call: TRBJ1-1

cdr3_aa: CASSQTGGIGELFF
cdr3_nt: TGTGCCAGCAGTCAAACAGGGGGAATCGGGGAGCTGTTTTTT
clone_size: once
v_call: TRBV7-7
d_call: TRBD1
j_call: TRBJ2-2

cdr3_aa: CASSLVPLAGGYNEQFF
cdr3_nt: TGTGCCAGCAGCTTAGTCCCCCTAGCGGGGGGCTACAATGAGCAGTTCTTC
clone_size: NA
v_call: TRBV11-3
d_call: TRBD2
j_call: TRBJ2-1

cdr3_aa: CASSFGGSYEQYF
cdr3_nt: TGTGCCAGCAGTTTCGGGGGTTCCTACGAGCAGTACTTC
clone_size: NA
v_call: TRBV28
d_call: NA
j_call: TRBJ2-7

cdr3_aa: CSVDRDRETDTQYF
cdr3_nt: TGCAGCGTCGACCGGGACAGAGAGACAGATACGCAGTATTTT
clone_size: once
v_call: TRBV29-1
d_call: TRBD1
j_call: TRBJ2-3

cdr3_aa: CASSDMGQGFPQFF
cdr3_nt: TGTGCCAGCAGTGACATGGGACAGGGTTTTCCGCAGTTCTTC
clone_size: NA
v_call: TRBV6-4
d_call: TRBD1
j_call: TRBJ2-1

cdr3_aa: CASTRPGIGELFF
cdr3_nt: TGTGCCAGCACACGCCCGGGGATCGGGGAGCTGTTTTTT
clone_size: NA
v_call: TRBV7-9
d_call: NA
j_call: TRBJ2-2

cdr3_aa: CASSSVGTGNYNEQFF
cdr3_nt: TGTGCCAGCAGCTCAGTGGGGACAGGGAATTACAATGAGCAGTTCTTC
clone_size: NA
v_call: TRBV5-6
d_call: TRBD1
j_call: TRBJ2-1

cdr3_aa: CASSYSSSGGVEQFF
cdr3_nt: TGTGCCAGCAGTTACTCGTCTAGCGGGGGGGTTGAGCAGTTCTTC
clone_size: NA
v_call: TRBV6-5
d_call: TRBD2
j_call: TRBJ2-1

cdr3_aa: CASSQPTGGLADTQYF
cdr3_nt: TGCGCCAGCAGCCAGCCGACAGGGGGCCTCGCAGATACGCAGTATTTT
clone_size: NA
v_call: TRBV4-1
d_call: TRBD1
j_call: TRBJ2-3

cdr3_aa: CASSEFGDLGYNEQFF
cdr3_nt: TGTGCCAGCAGTGAATTTGGGGACTTGGGTTACAATGAGCAGTTCTTC
clone_size: NA
v_call: TRBV25-1
d_call: NA
j_call: TRBJ2-1

cdr3_aa: CASSLEGRQPQHF
cdr3_nt: TGCGCCAGCAGCTTAGAAGGGAGGCAGCCCCAGCATTTT
clone_size: NA
v_call: TRBV5-1
d_call: NA
j_call: TRBJ1-5

cdr3_aa: CASSPIGIGAGETQYF
cdr3_nt: TGTGCCAGCTCACCAATCGGTATCGGGGCGGGGGAGACCCAGTACTTC
clone_size: NA
v_call: TRBV18
d_call: NA
j_call: TRBJ2-5

cdr3_aa: CATSRDYSNQPQHF
cdr3_nt: TGTGCCACCAGCAGAGATTATTCCAATCAGCCCCAGCATTTT
clone_size: NA
v_call: TRBV15
d_call: NA
j_call: TRBJ1-5

cdr3_aa: CASSVEVRSSRYEQYF
cdr3_nt: TGTGCCAGCAGCGTAGAGGTCCGTAGCTCACGCTACGAGCAGTACTTC
clone_size: NA
v_call: TRBV9
d_call: NA
j_call: TRBJ2-7

cdr3_aa: CASSLRGAGREKLFF
cdr3_nt: TGTGCCAGCAGTTTGCGGGGCGCGGGGCGGGAAAAACTGTTTTTT
clone_size: NA
v_call: TRBV28
d_call: NA
j_call: TRBJ1-4